This T cell receptor beta chain was observed in a study of graft-versus-host responses after intestinal transplantation. Study in general: Transplant recipients had multivisceral, liver-intestinal, or isolated intestinal grafts. Every one of the recipients received anti-thymocyte globulin induction and afterwards took tacrolimus and steroids for 3 to 4 years.

Turning to this clone: Its antigen is still unknown.

Here immunoSEQ multiplex PCR was the method, and the copy in TCRdb shows in-frame clones only, minus some. The sample lists approximately 82,000 clones, roughly 91% occurring once. Study observations and caveats: Ileal or blood samples showed some GvH clones first, and such clones were also found in recipient marrow.

The input for sequencing was unstimulated CD4+ T cells sorted from spleen or lymph node cells, taken before intestinal transplant. This clonotype was sampled from a human donor who received an intestinal transplant.

This CDR3 reads CASSRGSSYNEQFF. The CDR3 DNA follows: TGTGCCTCCTCGCGGGGGAGCTCCTACAATGAGCAGTTCTTC. The rearrangement uses TRBV30 and TRBJ2-1; TRBD2 aligns across 7 bases. Germline V gene lookup returns CDR1 GTSNPN and CDR2 SVGIG (reference sequence). Unmatched junction bases numbered 6, after V lost 7 bases and J lost 0 bases. This CDR3 is built from 14 residues.